The rows below give T cell receptor beta chains drawn from one sample of a study of somatic mutations in cytotoxic T cells in rheumatoid arthritis. The table came from immunoSEQ multiplex PCR; TCRdb's copy has only in-frame clones and leaves some out. The table shows 15,000 or so clones, with 70% to 80% occurring only once. Sequencing was performed on CD8+ T cells sorted from blood. These receptors originate from an adult with rheumatoid arthritis. The CDR3 runs from the conserved cysteine through the conserved F or W. Each record gives: V gene, D gene, clone size, J gene, CDR3 protein, CDR3 DNA. The D gene is left open where the match is weak. Size is stated for part of the rows, as once, few or many counts, or as a class when the clone is expanded.

V gene: TRBV4-2
D gene: -
clone size: -
J gene: TRBJ2-7
CDR3 protein: CASSQETVAAANEQYF
CDR3 DNA: TGTGCCAGCAGCCAAGAGACGGTTGCGGCCGCTAACGAGCAGTACTTC

V gene: TRBV5-4
D gene: -
clone size: few
J gene: TRBJ1-2
CDR3 protein: CASSLGQGPRNYGYTF
CDR3 DNA: TGTGCCAGCAGCTTGGGGCAGGGCCCCCGTAACTATGGCTACACCTTC

V gene: TRBV5-4
D gene: -
clone size: large
J gene: TRBJ2-2
CDR3 protein: CASSDGVAAGELFF
CDR3 DNA: TGTGCCAGCAGCGACGGGGTTGCGGCCGGGGAGCTGTTTTTT

V gene: TRBV21-1
D gene: -
clone size: large
J gene: TRBJ1-2
CDR3 protein: CASSNRAGNYGYTF
CDR3 DNA: TGTGCCAGCAGCAATAGAGCCGGTAACTATGGCTACACCTTC

V gene: TRBV19
D gene: -
clone size: few
J gene: TRBJ2-5
CDR3 protein: CASSIGWTQYF
CDR3 DNA: TGTGCCAGTAGTATAGGTTGGACCCAGTACTTC

V gene: TRBV27
D gene: -
clone size: -
J gene: TRBJ2-1
CDR3 protein: CASSVQGRYEQFF
CDR3 DNA: TGTGCCAGCAGTGTACAGGGACGCTATGAGCAGTTCTTC

V gene: TRBV7-9
D gene: TRBD1
clone size: -
J gene: TRBJ2-7
CDR3 protein: CASSFRGQSKDEQYF
CDR3 DNA: TGTGCCAGCAGCTTTAGGGGACAGAGCAAGGACGAGCAGTACTTC

V gene: TRBV15
D gene: TRBD1
clone size: -
J gene: TRBJ2-5
CDR3 protein: CATSRDGATGGGETQYF
CDR3 DNA: TGTGCCACCAGCAGAGATGGAGCTACAGGGGGCGGTGAGACCCAGTACTTC

V gene: TRBV28
D gene: -
clone size: -
J gene: TRBJ2-3
CDR3 protein: CASSPPWDPLMRDTQYF
CDR3 DNA: TGTGCCAGCAGCCCCCCCTGGGACCCCCTGATGAGGGATACGCAGTATTTT

V gene: TRBV9
D gene: TRBD2
clone size: few
J gene: TRBJ2-7
CDR3 protein: CASSGTRGEQYF
CDR3 DNA: TGTGCCAGCAGCGGGACGCGGGGGGAGCAGTACTTC

V gene: TRBV10-2
D gene: -
clone size: few
J gene: TRBJ1-2
CDR3 protein: CASSERGRDYGYTF
CDR3 DNA: TGCGCCAGCAGTGAAAGGGGTCGGGACTATGGCTACACCTTC

V gene: TRBV27
D gene: TRBD1
clone size: -
J gene: TRBJ2-1
CDR3 protein: CASSPGTVSRNSYNEQFF
CDR3 DNA: TGTGCCAGCAGTCCGGGGACAGTTAGCCGGAACTCCTACAATGAGCAGTTCTTC

V gene: TRBV2
D gene: TRBD2
clone size: -
J gene: TRBJ2-5
CDR3 protein: CASSPWRGGETQYF
CDR3 DNA: TGTGCCAGTTCTCCTTGGCGGGGGGGAGAGACCCAGTACTTC

V gene: TRBV11-2
D gene: -
clone size: few
J gene: TRBJ2-7
CDR3 protein: CASKVGPSYEQYF
CDR3 DNA: TGTGCCAGCAAAGTGGGACCGTCCTACGAGCAGTACTTC

V gene: TRBV6-1
D gene: TRBD1
clone size: -
J gene: TRBJ1-4
CDR3 protein: CASSDGTGGGNEKLFF
CDR3 DNA: TGTGCCAGCAGTGACGGGACAGGGGGCGGAAATGAAAAACTGTTTTTT

V gene: TRBV7-9
D gene: -
clone size: few
J gene: TRBJ2-7
CDR3 protein: CASSTHRVQGYEQYF
CDR3 DNA: TGTGCCAGCAGCACCCACCGGGTCCAAGGTTACGAGCAGTACTTC

V gene: TRBV5-6
D gene: -
clone size: -
J gene: TRBJ1-1
CDR3 protein: CASSPLARTAAHTEAFF
CDR3 DNA: TGTGCCAGCAGCCCTCTCGCTCGGACAGCGGCCCACACTGAAGCTTTCTTT

V gene: TRBV5-4
D gene: -
clone size: -
J gene: TRBJ2-7
CDR3 protein: CASSLSRDNYEQYF
CDR3 DNA: TGTGCCAGCAGCTTGAGCCGGGACAACTACGAGCAGTACTTC

V gene: TRBV13
D gene: TRBD1
clone size: -
J gene: TRBJ1-1
CDR3 protein: CASSPGQAATEAFF
CDR3 DNA: TGTGCCAGCAGCCCGGGACAGGCGGCCACTGAAGCTTTCTTT

V gene: TRBV5-4
D gene: -
clone size: -
J gene: TRBJ1-2
CDR3 protein: CASSLGTATYTF
CDR3 DNA: TGTGCCAGCAGCTTGGGGACAGCCACCTACACCTTC

V gene: TRBV11-1
D gene: -
clone size: -
J gene: TRBJ2-3
CDR3 protein: CASSEDTRGTQYF
CDR3 DNA: TGTGCCAGCAGCGAAGACACCCGGGGTACGCAGTATTTT

V gene: TRBV6-1
D gene: -
clone size: -
J gene: TRBJ2-7
CDR3 protein: CASSEVGYSGEQYF
CDR3 DNA: TGTGCCAGCAGTGAAGTCGGCTACTCAGGCGAGCAGTACTTC

V gene: TRBV28
D gene: -
clone size: once
J gene: TRBJ2-5
CDR3 protein: CASYSPTQETQYF
CDR3 DNA: TGTGCCAGCTATAGCCCCACCCAAGAGACCCAGTACTTC

V gene: TRBV7-9
D gene: -
clone size: few
J gene: TRBJ1-2
CDR3 protein: CASSPGDVGYTF
CDR3 DNA: TGTGCCAGCAGCCCCGGCGACGTCGGCTACACCTTC

V gene: TRBV7-9
D gene: -
clone size: -
J gene: TRBJ2-5
CDR3 protein: CASSLELGMGETQYF
CDR3 DNA: TGTGCCAGCAGCTTAGAATTGGGTATGGGGGAGACCCAGTACTTC

V gene: TRBV7-6
D gene: TRBD1
clone size: -
J gene: TRBJ2-2
CDR3 protein: CASSLAAGQGVGELFF
CDR3 DNA: TGTGCCAGCAGCTTAGCGGCCGGACAGGGCGTCGGGGAGCTGTTTTTT

V gene: TRBV29-1
D gene: TRBD2
clone size: few
J gene: TRBJ2-5
CDR3 protein: CSASSGGKETQYF
CDR3 DNA: TGCAGCGCCAGTAGCGGGGGTAAGGAGACCCAGTACTTC

V gene: TRBV6-1
D gene: TRBD2
clone size: -
J gene: TRBJ2-3
CDR3 protein: CASSDILAGSTDTQYF
CDR3 DNA: TGTGCCAGCAGTGATATACTAGCGGGCAGCACAGATACGCAGTATTTT

V gene: TRBV10-1
D gene: -
clone size: -
J gene: TRBJ1-2
CDR3 protein: CASTEGQLWSYGYTF
CDR3 DNA: TGCGCCAGCACGGAGGGCCAGTTATGGAGCTATGGCTACACCTTC

V gene: TRBV28
D gene: -
clone size: -
J gene: TRBJ1-5
CDR3 protein: CASSMGGRLNQPQHF
CDR3 DNA: TGTGCCAGCAGCATGGGGGGGAGGTTAAATCAGCCCCAGCATTTT

V gene: TRBV28
D gene: -
clone size: -
J gene: TRBJ2-4
CDR3 protein: CASSRPWAKNIQYF
CDR3 DNA: TGTGCCAGCAGCCGACCCTGGGCCAAAAACATTCAGTACTTC

V gene: TRBV6-6
D gene: TRBD2
clone size: -
J gene: TRBJ2-1
CDR3 protein: CASSYSPAGDNEQFF
CDR3 DNA: TGTGCCAGCAGTTATTCACCCGCGGGGGACAATGAGCAGTTCTTC

V gene: TRBV18
D gene: -
clone size: few
J gene: TRBJ1-5
CDR3 protein: CASSPDHGGSPPQHF
CDR3 DNA: TGTGCCAGCTCACCGGATCACGGGGGAAGTCCGCCCCAGCATTTT

V gene: TRBV7-2
D gene: -
clone size: once
J gene: TRBJ2-7
CDR3 protein: CASSLLGRGSSYEQYF
CDR3 DNA: TGTGCCAGCAGCCTTCTGGGGCGGGGATCCTCCTACGAGCAGTACTTC

V gene: TRBV11-2
D gene: -
clone size: -
J gene: TRBJ2-2
CDR3 protein: CASSHAGRTTNGELFF
CDR3 DNA: TGTGCCAGCAGCCATGCCGGGCGAACTACTAACGGGGAGCTGTTTTTT

V gene: TRBV5-6
D gene: -
clone size: once
J gene: TRBJ1-5
CDR3 protein: CASSSTGYSNQPQHF
CDR3 DNA: TGTGCCAGCAGCTCGACAGGCTATAGCAATCAGCCCCAGCATTTT

V gene: TRBV29-1
D gene: TRBD1
clone size: once
J gene: TRBJ2-5
CDR3 protein: CSVEGRGRQGWLGETQYF
CDR3 DNA: TGCAGCGTTGAAGGAAGGGGTAGACAGGGGTGGCTAGGAGAGACCCAGTACTTC

V gene: TRBV7-8
D gene: -
clone size: few
J gene: TRBJ1-5
CDR3 protein: CASSDVSEGQPQHF
CDR3 DNA: TGTGCCAGCAGCGACGTGTCAGAGGGCCAGCCCCAGCATTTT

V gene: TRBV19
D gene: -
clone size: -
J gene: TRBJ1-2
CDR3 protein: CASSENYVGGYTF
CDR3 DNA: TGTGCCAGTAGCGAGAATTACGTGGGGGGCTACACCTTC

V gene: TRBV28
D gene: -
clone size: few
J gene: TRBJ1-2
CDR3 protein: CASSPRLTGAYGYTF
CDR3 DNA: TGTGCCAGCAGTCCTCGGTTGACGGGGGCTTATGGCTACACCTTC

V gene: TRBV7-9
D gene: TRBD1
clone size: few
J gene: TRBJ2-7
CDR3 protein: CASSSRQGTHEQYF
CDR3 DNA: TGTGCCAGCAGCTCACGACAGGGGACCCACGAGCAGTACTTC

V gene: TRBV27
D gene: -
clone size: -
J gene: TRBJ1-1
CDR3 protein: CASSLWVGDTEAFF
CDR3 DNA: TGTGCCAGCAGTTTATGGGTAGGGGACACTGAAGCTTTCTTT

V gene: TRBV2
D gene: -
clone size: -
J gene: TRBJ2-5
CDR3 protein: CASSDSMAETQYF
CDR3 DNA: TGTGCCAGCAGTGACAGCATGGCAGAGACCCAGTACTTC

V gene: TRBV15
D gene: -
clone size: -
J gene: TRBJ1-1
CDR3 protein: CATSSNAENTEAFF
CDR3 DNA: TGTGCCACCAGCTCCAACGCCGAGAACACTGAAGCTTTCTTT

V gene: TRBV9
D gene: -
clone size: once
J gene: TRBJ2-3
CDR3 protein: CASSAGPSDTQYF
CDR3 DNA: TGTGCCAGCAGCGCGGGACCCTCAGATACGCAGTATTTT

V gene: TRBV7-9
D gene: -
clone size: -
J gene: TRBJ1-6
CDR3 protein: CASSSGALNSPLHF
CDR3 DNA: TGTGCCAGCAGCTCCGGGGCCCTAAATTCACCCCTCCACTTT

V gene: TRBV5-8
D gene: -
clone size: -
J gene: TRBJ2-3
CDR3 protein: CASLGRLEPDTQYF
CDR3 DNA: TGTGCCAGCCTCGGTCGGCTAGAGCCAGATACGCAGTATTTT

V gene: TRBV27
D gene: -
clone size: -
J gene: TRBJ1-6
CDR3 protein: CASSLVQDYNSPLHF
CDR3 DNA: TGTGCCAGCAGTTTGGTGCAGGATTATAATTCACCCCTCCACTTT

V gene: TRBV11-3
D gene: -
clone size: -
J gene: TRBJ2-2
CDR3 protein: CASSVLAVGGELFF
CDR3 DNA: TGTGCCAGCAGCGTATTAGCGGTAGGCGGGGAGCTGTTTTTT

V gene: TRBV29-1
D gene: -
clone size: -
J gene: TRBJ1-2
CDR3 protein: CSVGQSEEGLEDGYTF
CDR3 DNA: TGCAGCGTTGGCCAAAGTGAAGAGGGTTTAGAGGATGGCTACACCTTC

V gene: TRBV2
D gene: TRBD1
clone size: few
J gene: TRBJ2-7
CDR3 protein: CASRGQGYEQYF
CDR3 DNA: TGTGCCAGCAGGGGACAGGGGTACGAGCAGTACTTC

V gene: TRBV5-8
D gene: -
clone size: -
J gene: TRBJ2-7
CDR3 protein: CASSLKSVYSPYEQYF
CDR3 DNA: TGTGCCAGCAGCTTGAAATCGGTCTACTCTCCCTACGAGCAGTACTTC

V gene: TRBV19
D gene: -
clone size: few
J gene: TRBJ1-5
CDR3 protein: CASNEGLGQPQHF
CDR3 DNA: TGTGCCAGTAATGAGGGGTTGGGTCAGCCCCAGCATTTT